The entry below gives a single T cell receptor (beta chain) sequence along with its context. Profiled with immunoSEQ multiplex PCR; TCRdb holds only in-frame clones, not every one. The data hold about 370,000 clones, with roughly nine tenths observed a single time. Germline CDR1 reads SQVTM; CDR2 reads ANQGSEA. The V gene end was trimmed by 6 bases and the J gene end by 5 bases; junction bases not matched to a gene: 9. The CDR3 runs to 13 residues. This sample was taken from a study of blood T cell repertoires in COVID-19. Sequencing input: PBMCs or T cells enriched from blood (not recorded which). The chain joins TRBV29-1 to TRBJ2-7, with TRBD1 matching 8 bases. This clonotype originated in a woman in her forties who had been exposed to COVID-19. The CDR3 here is CSVWTGSVDEQYF. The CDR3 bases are TGCAGCGTATGGACAGGGAGCGTTGACGAGCAGTACTTC.